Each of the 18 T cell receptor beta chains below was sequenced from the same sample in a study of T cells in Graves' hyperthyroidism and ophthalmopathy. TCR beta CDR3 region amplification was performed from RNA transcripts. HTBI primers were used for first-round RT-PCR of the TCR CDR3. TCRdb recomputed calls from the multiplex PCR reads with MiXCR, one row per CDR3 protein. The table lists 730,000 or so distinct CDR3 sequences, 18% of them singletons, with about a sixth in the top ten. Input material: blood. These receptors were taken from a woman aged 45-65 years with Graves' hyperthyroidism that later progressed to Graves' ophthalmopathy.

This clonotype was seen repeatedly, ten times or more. The CDR3: CASSRPGLAGAQARETQYF. CDR3 coding DNA: TGTGCCAGCAGCAGACCGGGACTAGCGGGGGCGCAAGCCCGGGAGACCCAGTACTTC. The chain links TRBV11-2 to TRBJ2-5; 14 nucleotides agree with TRBD2. V gave up 5 bases and J gave up 5 bases; unmatched junction bases: 16. CDR1 and CDR2 (germline): SGHAT, FQNNGV. This CDR3 has 19 amino acids.

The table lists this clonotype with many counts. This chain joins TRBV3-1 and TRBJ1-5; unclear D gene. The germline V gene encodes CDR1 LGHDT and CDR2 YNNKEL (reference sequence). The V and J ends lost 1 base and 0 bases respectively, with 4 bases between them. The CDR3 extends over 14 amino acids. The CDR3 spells CASSQGGSNQPQHF. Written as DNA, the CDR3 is TGTGCCAGCAGCCAAGGGGGTAGCAATCAGCCCCAGCATTTT.

CDR3 DNA sequence: TGTGCCAGCAGCATTCGGGGGTGGCCCGGGGAGCTGTTTTTT. It specifies CASSIRGWPGELFF. The V and J genes are TRBV11-3 and TRBJ2-2; D is perhaps TRBD2 (6 bases). Per germline, CDR1 SGHNT and CDR2 YENEEA. The CDR3 spans 14 residues. Trimming pared 5 bases from V and 6 bases from J, leaving 13 bases between. Combining the CDR3 with reference TRBV11-3 and TRBJ2-2 gives the whole variable domain EAGVVQSPRYKIIEKKQPVAFWCNPISGHNTLYWYLQNLGQGPELLIRYENEEAVDDSQLPKDRFSAERLKGVDSTLKIQPAELGDSAVYLCASSIRGWPGELFFGEGSRLTVL.

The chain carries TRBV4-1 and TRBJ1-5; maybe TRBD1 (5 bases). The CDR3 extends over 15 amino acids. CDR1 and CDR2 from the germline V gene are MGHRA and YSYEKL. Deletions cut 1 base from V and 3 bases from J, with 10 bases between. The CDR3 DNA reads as TGCGCCAGCAGCCAAGGAGAACAGGCCAATCAGCCCCAGCATTTT. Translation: CASSQGEQANQPQHF.

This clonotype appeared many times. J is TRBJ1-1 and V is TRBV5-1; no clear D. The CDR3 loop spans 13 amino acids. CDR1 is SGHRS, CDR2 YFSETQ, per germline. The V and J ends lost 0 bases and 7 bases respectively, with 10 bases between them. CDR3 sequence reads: CASSLVADYEAFF. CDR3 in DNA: TGCGCCAGCAGCTTGGTGGCAGATTATGAAGCTTTCTTT.

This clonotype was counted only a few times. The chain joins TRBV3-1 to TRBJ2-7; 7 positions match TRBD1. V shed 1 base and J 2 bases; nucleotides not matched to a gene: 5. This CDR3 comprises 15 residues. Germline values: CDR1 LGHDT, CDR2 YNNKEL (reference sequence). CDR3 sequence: CASSQVQGSPYEQYF. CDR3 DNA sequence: TGTGCCAGCAGCCAAGTACAGGGGTCCCCCTACGAGCAGTACTTC.

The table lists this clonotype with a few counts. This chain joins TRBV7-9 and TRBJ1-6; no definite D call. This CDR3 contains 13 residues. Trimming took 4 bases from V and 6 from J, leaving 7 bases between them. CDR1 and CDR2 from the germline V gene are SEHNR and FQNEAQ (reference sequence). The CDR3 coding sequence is TGTGCCAGCAGCTCGTTAAGTAATTCACCCCTCCACTTT. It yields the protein CASSSLSNSPLHF.

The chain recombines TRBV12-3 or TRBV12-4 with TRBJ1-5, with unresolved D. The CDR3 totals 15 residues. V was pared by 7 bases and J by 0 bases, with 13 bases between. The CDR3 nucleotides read TGTGCCAGCAAAACGACAAGAAATAGCAATCAGCCCCAGCATTTT. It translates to CASKTTRNSNQPQHF.

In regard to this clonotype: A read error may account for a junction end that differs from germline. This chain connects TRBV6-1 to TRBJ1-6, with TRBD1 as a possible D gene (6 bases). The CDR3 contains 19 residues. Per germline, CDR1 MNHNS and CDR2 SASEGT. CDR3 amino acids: CASSLTRGGRSSYNPPLHF. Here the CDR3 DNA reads TGTGCCAGCAGCCTTACACGGGGGGGCAGGAGCTCCTATAATCCACCCCTCCACTTT.

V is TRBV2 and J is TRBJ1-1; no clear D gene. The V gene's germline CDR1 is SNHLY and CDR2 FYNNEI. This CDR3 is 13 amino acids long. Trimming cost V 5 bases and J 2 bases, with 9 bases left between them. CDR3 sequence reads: CASSRLINTEAFF. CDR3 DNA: TGTGCCAGCAGTAGGCTGATCAACACTGAAGCTTTCTTT.

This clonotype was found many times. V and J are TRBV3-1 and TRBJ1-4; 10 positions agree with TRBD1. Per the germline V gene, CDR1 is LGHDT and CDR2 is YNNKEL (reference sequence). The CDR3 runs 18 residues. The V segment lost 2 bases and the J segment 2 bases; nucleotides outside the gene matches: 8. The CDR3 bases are TGTGCCAGCAGCCAATTTATGACAGGGGGCGAGACTAATGAAAAACTGTTTTTT. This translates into CASSQFMTGGETNEKLFF.

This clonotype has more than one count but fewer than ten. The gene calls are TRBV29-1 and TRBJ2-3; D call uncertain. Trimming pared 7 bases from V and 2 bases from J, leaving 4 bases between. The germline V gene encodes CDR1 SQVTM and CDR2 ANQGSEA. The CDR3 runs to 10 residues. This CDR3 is CSGITDTQYF. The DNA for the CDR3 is TGCAGCGGGATCACAGATACGCAGTATTTT.

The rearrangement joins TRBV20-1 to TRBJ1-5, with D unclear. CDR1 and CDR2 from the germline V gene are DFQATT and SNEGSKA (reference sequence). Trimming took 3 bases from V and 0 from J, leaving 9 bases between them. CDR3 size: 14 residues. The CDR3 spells CSASQENSNQPQHF. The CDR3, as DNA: TGCAGTGCTAGTCAGGAGAATAGCAATCAGCCCCAGCATTTT.

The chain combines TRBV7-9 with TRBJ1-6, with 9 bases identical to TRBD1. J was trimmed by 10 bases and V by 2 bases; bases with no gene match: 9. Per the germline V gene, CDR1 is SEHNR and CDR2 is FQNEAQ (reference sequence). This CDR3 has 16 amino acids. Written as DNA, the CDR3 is TGTGCCAGCAGCTTATTGGGACAGGGAACCAGATCACCCCTCCACTTT. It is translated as CASSLLGQGTRSPLHF.

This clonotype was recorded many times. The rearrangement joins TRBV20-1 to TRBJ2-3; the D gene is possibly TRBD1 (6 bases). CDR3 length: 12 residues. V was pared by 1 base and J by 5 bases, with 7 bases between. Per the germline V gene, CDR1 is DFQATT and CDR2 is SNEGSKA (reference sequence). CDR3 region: CSARAGEDTQYF. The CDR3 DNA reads TGCAGTGCTAGAGCAGGGGAAGATACGCAGTATTTT.

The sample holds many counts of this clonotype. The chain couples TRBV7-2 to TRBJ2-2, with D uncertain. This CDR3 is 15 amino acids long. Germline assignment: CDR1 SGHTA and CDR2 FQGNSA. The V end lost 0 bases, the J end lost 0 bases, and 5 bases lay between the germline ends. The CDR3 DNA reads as TGTGCCAGCAGCTTAGCCCGAACGAACACCGGGGAGCTGTTTTTT. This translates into CASSLARTNTGELFF.

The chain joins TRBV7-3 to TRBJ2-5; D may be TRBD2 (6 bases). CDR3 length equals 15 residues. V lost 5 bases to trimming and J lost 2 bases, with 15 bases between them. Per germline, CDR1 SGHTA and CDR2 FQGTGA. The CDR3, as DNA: TGTGCCAGCAGCCTGATATGGGGGGAACAAGAGACCCAGTACTTC. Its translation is CASSLIWGEQETQYF.

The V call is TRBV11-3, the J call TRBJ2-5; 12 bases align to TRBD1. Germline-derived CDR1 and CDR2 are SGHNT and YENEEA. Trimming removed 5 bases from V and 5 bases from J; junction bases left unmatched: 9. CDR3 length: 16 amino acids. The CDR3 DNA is TGTGCCAGCAGCCTTACGGGGACAGGGGGCCGGGAGACCCAGTACTTC. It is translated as CASSLTGTGGRETQYF.